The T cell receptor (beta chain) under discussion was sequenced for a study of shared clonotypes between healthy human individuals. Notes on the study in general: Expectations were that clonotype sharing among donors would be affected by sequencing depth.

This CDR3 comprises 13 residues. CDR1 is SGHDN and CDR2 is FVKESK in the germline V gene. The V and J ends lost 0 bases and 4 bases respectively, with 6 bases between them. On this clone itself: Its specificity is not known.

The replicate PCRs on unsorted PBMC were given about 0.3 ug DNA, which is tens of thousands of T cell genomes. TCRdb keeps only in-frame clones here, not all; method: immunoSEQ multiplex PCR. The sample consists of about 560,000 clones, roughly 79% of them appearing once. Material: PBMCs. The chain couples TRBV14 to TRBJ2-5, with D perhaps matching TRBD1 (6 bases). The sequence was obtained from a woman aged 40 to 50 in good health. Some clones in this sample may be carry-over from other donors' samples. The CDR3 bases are TGTGCCAGCAGCCAAGACAGGGGAGAGACCCAGTACTTC. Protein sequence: CASSQDRGETQYF.